What follows are 28 T cell receptor beta chains derived from one specimen sequenced in a study of patients and donors after allogeneic stem cell transplantation. TCRdb reanalysed the RT-PCR reads using MiXCR and keeps one entry per CDR3 protein. The table lists about a million distinct CDR3 sequences, about a sixth of them singletons, with under 6.5% in the top ten. Sequenced sample: blood, either unsorted or a sorted T cell fraction (not recorded which). These receptors all come from a human donor who was either an allogeneic HSCT recipient or a stem cell or donor lymphocyte infusion donor (not recorded which). It is not recorded whose cells these are; they may come from a transplant donor.

The chain uses TRBV5-6 and TRBJ1-5; maybe TRBD1 (5 bases). Germline V gene lookup returns CDR1 SGHDT and CDR2 YYEEEE. This CDR3 comprises 15 residues. Trimming took off 1 base at V and 5 bases at J, with 13 bases between the two ends. DNA for the CDR3: TGTGCCAGCAGCTTGTGGCAGGGAAAGGATCAGCCCCAGCATTTT. Translation gives CASSLWQGKDQPQHF.

The chain employs TRBV12-3 or TRBV12-4 and TRBJ1-2; possible D gene TRBD1, 5 bases. The CDR3 totals 12 residues. V dropped 5 bases and J dropped 8 bases, with 12 bases sitting between them. CDR3 bases: TGTGCCAGCAGTCTGGGGGTGGAGGGCTACACCTTC. It yields the protein CASSLGVEGYTF.

This clonotype was observed a few times. This chain links TRBV21-1 with TRBJ2-3; the table calls TRBD2, which could not be checked here. TRBV21-1 is flagged as a pseudogene. The CDR3 has 15 residues. The CDR3 DNA sequence: TGTGCCAGGGTATGGACTCGCCGGGGGGGAGATACGCAGTATTTT. This codes for CARVWTRRGGDTQYF.

The genes are TRBV11-2 and TRBJ2-1; 11 bases align to TRBD2. In germline, CDR1 is SGHAT, CDR2 FQNNGV. The CDR3 covers 16 residues. Trimming removed 5 bases from V and 1 base from J; junction bases left unmatched: 4. The CDR3, as DNA: TGTGCCAGCAGCACCAGACTAGCGGGATCCTACAATGAGCAGTTCTTC. Protein product: CASSTRLAGSYNEQFF.

This clonotype was recorded a few times. V usage is TRBV5-1 and J usage is TRBJ2-1, with 11 bases matching TRBD2. Trimming took 0 bases from V and 7 from J; bases not matched to a gene: 15. The germline CDR1 and CDR2 sequences are SGHRS and YFSETQ. The CDR3 length is 19 residues. The CDR3 DNA sequence: TGCGCCAGCAGCTTGGCCTGGCTAGCGGGAGGCCCTCTCCGAAATGAGCAGTTCTTC. Protein product: CASSLAWLAGGPLRNEQFF.

The chain is built from TRBV2 and TRBJ2-2; the D is unclear. Trimming left V 8 bases short and J 6 bases short, with 13 bases between. Germline assignment: CDR1 SNHLY and CDR2 FYNNEI. This CDR3 contains 13 residues. The CDR3 sequence: CASGRIAAGELFF. DNA for the CDR3: TGTGCCAGCGGTAGGATTGCGGCCGGGGAGCTGTTTTTT.

There are a few counts of this clonotype. V and J are TRBV5-6 and TRBJ2-7, with D possibly TRBD2 on 6 matching bases. CDR1 and CDR2 from the germline V gene are SGHDT and YYEEEE. V lost 4 bases, J lost 2 bases, and 16 bases lay in between. The length of the CDR3 is 15 residues. CDR3: CASSPRGRRTYEQYF. CDR3 sequence (DNA): TGTGCCAGCAGCCCTCGTGGGAGGCGAACCTACGAGCAGTACTTC.

V and J are TRBV9 and TRBJ2-2, with 7 bases lining up with TRBD1. V shed 3 bases and J 4 bases; nucleotides not matched to a gene: 3. This CDR3 contains 14 residues. CDR1 SGDLS and CDR2 YYNGEE come from the germline V gene. The CDR3 spells CASSANRGTGELFF. In nucleotides, the CDR3 is TGTGCCAGCAGCGCAAACAGGGGCACCGGGGAGCTGTTTTTT.

The CDR3 protein is CASSLMGQGTLYGYTF. In nucleotides, the CDR3 is TGTGCCAGCAGCTTAATGGGCCAGGGAACCCTCTATGGCTACACCTTC. V gene TRBV7-9 combines with J gene TRBJ1-2; D perhaps matches TRBD1 (5 bases). The CDR3 consists of 16 residues. CDR1 is SEHNR and CDR2 is FQNEAQ in the germline V gene (reference sequence). V lost 2 bases and J 4 bases, leaving 17 bases between the germline ends.

This clonotype was seen only a few times. In nucleotides, the CDR3 is TGCGCCAGCAGCCCAAGACTCGGTGTAACGGTGAACACTGAAGCTTTCTTT. This encodes CASSPRLGVTVNTEAFF. The chain links TRBV4-1 to TRBJ1-1; D gene unclear. Germline loops: CDR1 MGHRA, CDR2 YSYEKL. The CDR3 spans 17 residues. Trimming stripped 4 bases from V and 0 bases from J, with 18 bases between.

This clonotype was counted a few times. The chain is built from TRBV20-1 and TRBJ1-1; unclear D gene. The CDR3 sequence is 16 residues long. V was pared by 1 base and J by 1 base, with 16 bases between. Germline-derived CDR1 and CDR2 are DFQATT and SNEGSKA (reference sequence). The CDR3 sequence: CSARGGRKAANTEAFF. The CDR3 DNA is TGCAGTGCTAGAGGGGGAAGAAAAGCGGCGAACACTGAAGCTTTCTTT.

This clonotype was found many times. The chain recombines TRBV12-3 or TRBV12-4 with TRBJ2-1; a weak D match, TRBD2 (6 bases). Deletions cut 1 base from V and 6 bases from J, with 10 bases between. The CDR3 sequence is 14 residues long. As DNA, the CDR3 is TGTGCCAGCAGTTTAGAGCGGGTCAGCAATGAGCAGTTCTTC. Translation: CASSLERVSNEQFF.

This clonotype has a handful of counts. The chain joins TRBV9 to TRBJ2-2; a possible D gene is TRBD1 (5 bases). Germline values: CDR1 SGDLS, CDR2 YYNGEE. CDR3 size: 14 residues. Trimming shortened V by 4 bases and J by 2 bases, and 9 bases separated the two germline ends. The CDR3 nucleotides are TGTGCCAGCAGCAACAGGATTAACACCGGGGAGCTGTTTTTT. Translating gives CASSNRINTGELFF. The variable domain in full, completed from reference TRBV9 and TRBJ2-2, reads DSGVTQTPKHLITATGQRVTLRCSPRSGDLSVYWYQQSLDQGLQFLIQYYNGEERAKGNILERFSAQQFPDLHSELNLSSLELGDSALYFCASSNRINTGELFFGEGSRLTVL.

This clonotype was seen at least ten times. This chain links TRBV20-1 with TRBJ2-7; 14 nucleotides agree with TRBD2. The CDR3 is made up of 17 amino acids. J gave up 3 bases and V 6 bases, and 13 bases lay outside the gene matches. Looked up from germline, CDR1 is DFQATT and CDR2 is SNEGSKA (reference sequence). Here the CDR3 DNA reads TGCAGTGCCCTTCCGACGACTAGCGGGAGGGTGCGCTACGAGCAGTACTTC. It encodes CSALPTTSGRVRYEQYF.

This clonotype was detected ten times or more. The V call is TRBV6-2 or TRBV6-3, the J call TRBJ1-6; D is perhaps TRBD1 (5 bases). This CDR3 is built from 16 residues. V lost 2 bases and J 10 bases, leaving 18 bases between the germline ends. Germline V lookup: CDR1 MNHEY, CDR2 SVGEGT. The chain's CDR3 is CASSYPTVSSGSPLHF. CDR3 in DNA: TGTGCCAGCAGTTACCCGACAGTTTCCAGCGGATCACCCCTCCACTTT.

The chain recombines TRBV5-1 with TRBJ2-5, with D uncertain. The CDR3 contains 15 residues. Germline V gene lookup returns CDR1 SGHRS and CDR2 YFSETQ. V lost 0 bases to trimming and J lost 5 bases, with 14 bases between them. The CDR3 protein is CASSLGYKARETQYF. The CDR3 nucleotides read TGCGCCAGCAGCTTGGGTTATAAAGCCAGGGAGACCCAGTACTTC.

This chain joins TRBV12-3 or TRBV12-4 and TRBJ2-1; D remains unclear. The CDR3 has 14 residues. V lost 1 base to trimming and J lost 8 bases, with 12 bases between them. CDR3 amino acids: CASSLVDGAHEQFF. In DNA, the CDR3 is TGTGCCAGCAGTTTAGTGGACGGTGCCCATGAGCAGTTCTTC.

This clonotype was counted a few times. This chain links TRBV20-1 with TRBJ2-7; 9 nucleotides align to TRBD1. With V trimmed by 3 bases and J by 4 bases, 4 bases remained unmatched. In germline, CDR1 is DFQATT, CDR2 SNEGSKA (reference sequence). The CDR3 runs to 13 residues. The CDR3 here is CSASRDRGYEQYF. The CDR3 DNA is TGCAGTGCTAGTCGTGACAGGGGGTACGAGCAGTACTTC.

The chain combines TRBV5-1 with TRBJ2-2; the match to TRBD2 covers 7 bases. Germline V gene sequence: CDR1 SGHRS, CDR2 YFSETQ. This CDR3 spans 14 amino acids. Trimming at V came to 9 bases and at J to 2 bases, leaving 7 bases not matched to a gene. The CDR3 is CATSGTINTGELFF. For the CDR3, the DNA is TGCGCCACTTCCGGGACTATCAACACCGGGGAGCTGTTTTTT. Full variable domain (remainder filled in from reference TRBV5-1 and TRBJ2-2): KAGVTQTPRYLIKTRGQQVTLSCSPISGHRSVSWYQQTPGQGLQFLFEYFSETQRNKGNFPGRFSGRQFSNSRSEMNVSTLELGDSALYLCATSGTINTGELFFGEGSRLTVL.

CDR3 in amino acids: CASSLSYPDRDQETQYF. CDR3 sequence (DNA): TGTGCCAGCAGTTTATCGTACCCCGACAGGGACCAAGAGACCCAGTACTTC. The chain couples TRBV12-3 or TRBV12-4 to TRBJ2-5; TRBD1 matches at 7 bases. V gave up 2 bases and J gave up 0 bases; unmatched junction bases: 9. CDR3 length: 17 amino acids.

The genes are TRBV6-2 or TRBV6-3 and TRBJ2-2; 11 bases agree with TRBD2. V dropped 5 bases and J dropped 2; count of bases not matched to a gene: 7. The CDR3 loop spans 17 amino acids. CDR1 is MNHEY, CDR2 SVGEGT, per germline. This CDR3 reads CASSTPRLAGNTGELFF. CDR3 DNA sequence: TGTGCCAGCAGTACCCCTAGACTAGCGGGAAACACCGGGGAGCTGTTTTTT.

The V gene is TRBV15, the J gene TRBJ2-1; a possible D gene is TRBD1 (5 bases). Germline V gene sequence: CDR1 LNHNV, CDR2 YYDKDF (reference sequence). This CDR3 is built from 14 residues. V dropped 0 bases and J dropped 12 bases, with 15 bases sitting between them. CDR3 sequence: CATSRDLVTDGQFF. CDR3 in DNA: TGTGCCACCAGCAGAGATCTTGTGACAGACGGGCAGTTCTTC.

This clonotype has ten or more counts. The V call is TRBV6-5, the J call TRBJ2-7; D is undetermined. The CDR3 consists of 14 residues. Trimming removed 0 bases at V and 3 bases at J, with 9 bases between. CDR1 is MNHEY and CDR2 is SVGAGI in the germline V gene. In DNA form, the CDR3 reads TGTGCCAGCAGTTACTCCCCCCTGTACTACGAGCAGTACTTC. It translates to CASSYSPLYYEQYF.

The chain carries TRBV13 and TRBJ2-3; TRBD2 is a possible D gene (5 bases). CDR3 length: 16 residues. The ends were cut back, 3 bases at V and 1 base at J, with 14 bases in the middle. The germline V gene encodes CDR1 PRHDT and CDR2 FYEKMQ (reference sequence). The CDR3, as DNA: TGTGCCAGCAGCTTGCGTACCCTGGAGGGCACAGATACGCAGTATTTT. Its protein is CASSLRTLEGTDTQYF.

This clonotype has more than one count but fewer than ten. This chain uses TRBV4-1 with TRBJ2-5, with D possibly matching TRBD1 (6 bases). Trimming left V 3 bases short and J 3 bases short, with 20 bases between. Germline CDR1 MGHRA, CDR2 YSYEKL. The CDR3 totals 17 residues. CDR3 sequence (DNA): TGCGCCAGCAGCCATCCTACAGGGTCTCCTTTTAAAGAGACCCAGTACTTC. Translating it yields CASSHPTGSPFKETQYF.

The chain is built from TRBV6-5 and TRBJ1-2; D is perhaps TRBD1 (5 bases). V lost 2 bases and J 8 bases, leaving 15 bases between the germline ends. This CDR3 has 14 residues. Germline loops: CDR1 MNHEY, CDR2 SVGAGI. CDR3 nucleotide sequence: TGTGCCAGCAGTTACACCGACAGTGTTGGAGGCTACACCTTC. Protein: CASSYTDSVGGYTF.

This clonotype was recorded a few times. Here the CDR3 reads CASSQWPRQTPNTEAFF. In nucleotides, the CDR3 is TGTGCCAGCAGCCAATGGCCGCGTCAGACCCCGAACACTGAAGCTTTCTTT. V is TRBV6-1 and J is TRBJ1-1; D unresolved. This CDR3 has 17 residues. Germline CDR1 MNHNS, CDR2 SASEGT. Trimming took 6 bases from V and 1 from J, leaving 21 bases between them.

The chain employs TRBV7-8 and TRBJ2-7; D is unclear. Trimming left V 5 bases short and J 6 bases short, with 20 bases between. Per the germline V gene, CDR1 is SGHVS and CDR2 is FQNEAQ. The CDR3 runs to 15 residues. CDR3 sequence: CASSTNPFASGEQYF. CDR3 bases: TGTGCCAGCAGCACCAACCCGTTCGCTTCGGGCGAGCAGTACTTC.